Presented here are 8 T cell receptor beta chains from one specimen sequenced in a study of blood T cell repertoires in COVID-19. Generated by immunoSEQ multiplex PCR, the TCRdb table keeps only in-frame clones and is missing some. Among 20,000 to 30,000 clones listed, approximately 89% were seen once. Material for sequencing was peripheral blood. Source of these receptors: a human donor in a cohort sampled during active COVID-19.

This clone turned up a few times. The CDR3 bases are TGTGCCAGCGTCGCCCTCCGCGGCACCATATATTTT. This translates into CASVALRGTIYF. The rearrangement uses TRBV12-3 or TRBV12-4 and TRBJ1-3; D unresolved. The CDR3 length is 12 residues. Trimming pared 8 bases from V and 9 bases from J, leaving 14 bases between.

The chain links TRBV11-1 to TRBJ1-6, with D possibly matching TRBD1 (5 bases). Germline CDR1 is SGHAT and CDR2 is FQDESV (reference sequence). The length of the CDR3 is 15 residues. V was cut by 2 bases and J by 10 bases, with 15 bases left in between. CDR3 in amino acids: CASSLRVGDSSPLHF. CDR3 nucleotides: TGTGCCAGCAGCTTAAGGGTCGGGGACTCCTCACCCCTCCACTTT.

J is TRBJ2-3 and V is TRBV24-1, with 9 bases matching TRBD1. The V and J ends lost 4 bases and 0 bases, in that order; junction bases with no gene match: 10. The CDR3 extends over 18 amino acids. From germline, CDR1 is KGHDR and CDR2 SFDVKD. As DNA, the CDR3 is TGTGCCACCAGTGACCGATCGTCCGGGACAGGGAGCACAGATACGCAGTATTTT. It translates to CATSDRSSGTGSTDTQYF.

In the case of this clone: The sample has other DNA sequences that encode this CDR3 too. The chain couples TRBV5-1 to TRBJ1-1, with TRBD1 matching over 8 bases. The CDR3 is 16 amino acids. Germline V CDR1 and CDR2: SGHRS, YFSETQ. With V trimmed by 1 base and J by 0 bases, 5 bases remained unmatched. The CDR3 coding sequence is TGCGCCAGCAGCTTGCAGCCAGGGGGCCTGAACACTGAAGCTTTCTTT. It translates to CASSLQPGGLNTEAFF.

CDR3: CASSPGQGNEKLFF. CDR3 nucleotide sequence: TGTGCCAGCAGCCCTGGACAGGGTAATGAAAAACTGTTTTTT. The chain recombines TRBV5-6 with TRBJ1-4, with 8 positions matching TRBD1. With V trimmed by 4 bases and J by 4 bases, 3 bases remained unmatched. There are 14 residues in the CDR3. Germline CDR1 reads SGHDT; CDR2 reads YYEEEE.

The gene calls are TRBV5-1 and TRBJ2-3; the D is unclear. V dropped 4 bases and J dropped 0 bases, with 9 bases sitting between them. The CDR3 is made up of 14 amino acids. CDR1 is SGHRS, CDR2 YFSETQ, per germline. CDR3 in amino acids: CASSAGDSTDTQYF. The CDR3, as DNA: TGCGCCAGCAGCGCTGGAGATAGCACAGATACGCAGTATTTT.

This clone was found a few times. The chain carries TRBV9 and TRBJ2-3, with a tentative D call TRBD1 (5 bases). Germline V CDR1 and CDR2: SGDLS, YYNGEE. V was cut by 0 bases and J by 4 bases, with 12 bases left in between. This CDR3 has 15 residues. The CDR3 loop is CASSVGQGDADTQYF. The CDR3 bases are TGTGCCAGCAGCGTAGGGCAGGGTGACGCAGATACGCAGTATTTT.

The rearrangement joins TRBV12-3 or TRBV12-4 to TRBJ2-7, with D perhaps TRBD2 (6 bases). The CDR3 covers 13 residues. V was shortened by 10 bases and J by 0 bases, with 13 bases between the two germline ends. The CDR3 loop reads CATTGDSSYEQYF. The CDR3 DNA is TGTGCCACCACGGGAGACAGCTCCTACGAGCAGTACTTC.